Following are 9 T cell receptor beta chains from one sample sequenced in a study of spatial heterogeneity in lung cancer. TCRdb called the 5' RACE reads again in MiXCR, with one record for every CDR3 protein. The sample carries tens of thousands of distinct CDR3 sequences, approximately 12% recorded once. Time point here: sample taken at primary tumor resection. Material for sequencing was whole RNA from tumor, nontumor lung or frozen PBMC, left unsorted. The sample was PBMCs, taken at surgery. These TCRs come from a male donor with early-stage non-small cell lung cancer.

V usage is TRBV6-6 and J usage is TRBJ2-1, with 7 bases lining up with TRBD2. CDR3 length equals 14 residues. Germline CDR1 reads MNHNY; CDR2 reads SVGAGI (reference sequence). Trimming at V came to 8 bases and at J to 8 bases, leaving 12 bases not matched to a gene. The CDR3 is CASRIAGVTDEQFF. CDR3 DNA: TGTGCCAGCCGTATTGCGGGAGTGACGGATGAGCAGTTCTTC.

This chain uses TRBV5-1 with TRBJ1-4; D unclear. Germline loops: CDR1 SGHRS, CDR2 YFSETQ. The V gene lost 4 bases and the J gene lost 3 bases, with 10 bases spanning the gap. The CDR3 runs to 14 residues. CDR3 sequence: CASSPPAANEKLFF. The CDR3, as DNA: TGCGCCAGCAGCCCCCCTGCGGCTAATGAAAAACTGTTTTTT.

This clonotype appeared a few times. This sequence joins TRBV6-2 or TRBV6-3 and TRBJ2-5, with D maybe TRBD2 (6 bases). Germline lookup yields CDR1 MNHEY and CDR2 SVGEGT. This CDR3 has 17 residues. V was cut by 0 bases and J by 0 bases, with 14 bases left in between. The CDR3, as DNA: TGTGCCAGCAGTTACTCGCAGTCTCGGGACTACCAAGAGACCCAGTACTTC. Its protein is CASSYSQSRDYQETQYF.

The gene calls are TRBV6-6 and TRBJ2-2; 11 nucleotides align to TRBD2. V lost 6 bases and J lost 5; bases outside the gene matches: 5. Looked up from germline, CDR1 is MNHNY and CDR2 is SVGAGI (reference sequence). This CDR3 comprises 15 residues. The CDR3: CASRPGLAVTGELFF. The CDR3 nucleotides are TGTGCCAGCAGGCCGGGACTAGCGGTAACCGGGGAGCTGTTTTTT.

This clonotype was observed a few times. This chain links TRBV11-2 with TRBJ2-7; 12 bases are a match to TRBD2. CDR1 is SGHAT, CDR2 FQNNGV, per germline. This CDR3 comprises 16 residues. The junction had 6 bases not matched to a gene; V was cut back by 2 bases and J by 4 bases. The CDR3 bases are TGTGCCAGCAGCTTACCTAGCGGGAGGGCCTTTTACGAGCAGTACTTC. It yields the protein CASSLPSGRAFYEQYF.

The chain carries TRBV5-1 and TRBJ2-7; D is unclear. Germline V gene lookup returns CDR1 SGHRS and CDR2 YFSETQ. Trimming cost V 0 bases and J 2 bases, with 12 bases left between them. The CDR3 totals 15 residues. This CDR3 is CASSLDPGRAYEQYF. The CDR3 bases are TGCGCCAGCAGCTTGGACCCGGGCAGAGCCTACGAGCAGTACTTC.

This clonotype was counted only a few times. The V gene is TRBV9, the J gene TRBJ1-3; possibly TRBD1 for D (6 bases). Germline V gene data show CDR1 as SGDLS and CDR2 as YYNGEE. This CDR3 region has 18 residues. Deletions cut 1 base from V and 0 bases from J, with 17 bases between. The CDR3 spells CASSVNAGGPSSGNTIYF. CDR3 coding DNA: TGTGCCAGCAGCGTAAATGCGGGGGGGCCTAGCTCTGGAAACACCATATATTTT. Looking up the rest from reference TRBV9 and TRBJ1-3 gives the full variable domain: DSGVTQTPKHLITATGQRVTLRCSPRSGDLSVYWYQQSLDQGLQFLIQYYNGEERAKGNILERFSAQQFPDLHSELNLSSLELGDSALYFCASSVNAGGPSSGNTIYFGEGSWLTVV.

This clonotype was counted only a few times. The chain has TRBV20-1 and TRBJ2-5; D is possibly TRBD1 or TRBD2 (5 bases each). V was pared by 6 bases and J by 4 bases, with 12 bases between. This CDR3 has 12 amino acids. CDR1 DFQATT and CDR2 SNEGSKA come from the germline V gene (reference sequence). The CDR3 bases are TGCAGTGCCCCCGGGGCTAGAGAGACCCAGTACTTC. Amino acids: CSAPGARETQYF.

The chain links TRBV29-1 to TRBJ1-4; TRBD1 is a possible D gene (6 bases). Trimming shortened V by 5 bases and J by 7 bases, and 14 bases separated the two germline ends. Germline-derived CDR1 and CDR2 are SQVTM and ANQGSEA. The CDR3 spans 13 residues. The CDR3 DNA reads as TGCAGCGTTATGGGGGGCGGAGGTGAAAAACTGTTTTTT. It specifies CSVMGGGGEKLFF.